The 26 T cell receptor beta chains below come from one sample, sequenced in a study of graft-versus-host responses after intestinal transplantation (dated by TCRdb to the early 2020s). Receptor amplification or capture employed the immunoSEQ multiplex PCR assay. As stored in TCRdb, this immuneACCESS dataset retains in-frame rearrangements with V and J assigned. A fraction of the clones does not appear; measured against another copy, unresolved V genes explain less than half of the discrepancy, and the remainder lacks a known reason. For this sample the table gives more than 13,000 clones, of which 70% were detected only once. The ten largest account for roughly 25% of the sample. To isolate intraepithelial and lamina propria lymphocytes from graft specimens, dithiothreitol, EDTA incubations and collagenase D digestion were used. The input for sequencing was ileum tissue, taken 700 to 800 days after intestinal transplantation. The receptor source for this set is a human patient who received an intestinal transplant, so some T cells may come from the graft donor.

This rearrangement joins TRBV13 to TRBJ2-3, with D possibly matching TRBD1 (6 bases). The germline V gene has CDR1 PRHDT and CDR2 FYEKMQ (reference sequence). V lost 5 bases and J 0 bases, leaving 12 bases between the germline ends. The CDR3 totals 15 residues. The CDR3 DNA reads as TGTGCCAGCAGCCCGGGACACTCTAGCACAGATACGCAGTATTTT. Translation gives CASSPGHSSTDTQYF.

This chain connects TRBV28 to TRBJ2-7; no reliable D call. Between the trimmed V and J ends, which lost 5 bases and 3 bases, there was a span of 8 bases. Germline V lookup: CDR1 MDHEN, CDR2 SYDVKM. The CDR3 extends over 12 amino acids. The CDR3 nucleotides are TGTGCCAGCAGTAGCGCAATCTACGAGCAGTACTTC. It translates to CASSSAIYEQYF.

Note on this clone: Other DNA sequences in this sample translate to the same CDR3. The chain has TRBV21-1 and TRBJ2-5; the table's D call, TRBD2, was not checked against the DNA. The end of the DNA is better explained by TRBJ2-7, so the J call may be wrong. TRBV21-1 has pseudogene status. The CDR3 is 15 amino acids. CDR3 sequence: CASSKARGTPYEQYF. CDR3 in DNA: TGTGCCAGCAGCAAAGCGCGGGGTACCCCCTACGAGCAGTACTTC.

The chain has TRBV7-6 and TRBJ2-2; D unclear. This CDR3 region has 14 residues. Per germline, CDR1 SGHVS and CDR2 FNYEAQ. V gave up 1 base and J gave up 8 bases, with 11 bases separating them. For the CDR3, the DNA is TGTGCCAGCAGCTTAGAAGAGGTGGAAGGGGAGCTGTTTTTT. Translating gives CASSLEEVEGELFF.

The chain employs TRBV6-5 and TRBJ2-1; 10 bases agree with TRBD2. This CDR3 has 14 amino acids. Germline V gene data show CDR1 as MNHEY and CDR2 as SVGAGI. Losses at the gene ends were 6 bases for V and 9 bases for J; bases not matched to a gene: 8. The CDR3 DNA reads TGTGCCAGCAGCAGAGCGGGGGGGCCGGCTGAGCAGTTCTTC. Encoded protein: CASSRAGGPAEQFF.

This clone was detected a few times. The chain combines TRBV19 with TRBJ2-5; TRBD2 might be the D (6 bases). V lost 5 bases to trimming and J lost 5 bases, with 15 bases between them. This CDR3 contains 14 residues. Germline V gene sequence: CDR1 LNHDA, CDR2 SQIVND (reference sequence). In DNA, the CDR3 is TGTGCCAGTAGTGGCGGGGCCGGGCGGGAGACCCAGTACTTC. Residues: CASSGGAGRETQYF.

The gene calls are TRBV6-1 and TRBJ1-2; tentative D call: TRBD1 (6 bases). The CDR3 length is 12 residues. Trimming shortened V by 6 bases and J by 8 bases, and 13 bases separated the two germline ends. CDR1 MNHNS and CDR2 SASEGT come from the germline V gene. This CDR3 is CASSGQLGGYTF. For the CDR3, the DNA is TGTGCCAGCAGCGGACAGTTAGGGGGCTACACCTTC.

V usage is TRBV29-1 and J usage is TRBJ1-2; no clear D gene. The germline V gene encodes CDR1 SQVTM and CDR2 ANQGSEA. Trimming cost V 3 bases and J 2 bases, with 7 bases left between them. The CDR3 covers 12 residues. The CDR3 DNA sequence: TGCAGCGTTGAGTTGGGAAACTATGGCTACACCTTC. Translating gives CSVELGNYGYTF.

This clone has only a few counts. The gene calls are TRBV27 and TRBJ2-7, with 8 positions matching TRBD1. CDR3 length equals 16 residues. The trim removed 6 bases at V and 5 bases at J, leaving 15 bases unmatched. CDR1 is MNHEY and CDR2 is SMNVEV in the germline V gene (reference sequence). CDR3 nucleotide sequence: TGTGCCAGCAGCCGTCTCCCTCCGGGACAGGCTCACGAGCAGTACTTC. Translated: CASSRLPPGQAHEQYF.

This clone was seen only once. V is TRBV30 and J is TRBJ1-1; D unresolved. Germline V gene sequence: CDR1 GTSNPN, CDR2 SVGIG (reference sequence). Trimming left V 2 bases short and J 3 bases short, with 16 bases between. This CDR3 is 15 amino acids long. This CDR3 is CAWSRYVKRDTEAFF. The CDR3 DNA reads as TGTGCCTGGAGTAGGTATGTTAAGCGGGACACTGAAGCTTTCTTT.

J is TRBJ2-1 and V is TRBV19; TRBD1 might be the D (6 bases). The CDR3 spans 15 residues. Trimming left V 3 bases short and J 6 bases short, with 15 bases between. Germline values: CDR1 LNHDA, CDR2 SQIVND (reference sequence). CDR3 loop: CASSIVQGLPNEQFF. CDR3 DNA: TGTGCCAGTAGTATCGTTCAGGGGCTCCCCAATGAGCAGTTCTTC.

As concerns this clone: The junction differs from germline at one of its ends, possibly a read error. The chain has TRBV7-9 and TRBJ2-1; D is uncertain. The CDR3 is 15 residues long. Germline loops: CDR1 SEHNR, CDR2 FQNEAQ (reference sequence). The CDR3 sequence: CASSPDLISYNGQFF. In nucleotides, the CDR3 is TGTGCCAGCAGCCCGGACCTTATCTCCTACAATGGGCAGTTCTTC.

This chain uses TRBV4-1 with TRBJ2-7, with TRBD2 matching over 7 bases. V gave up 0 bases and J gave up 0 bases; unmatched junction bases: 5. The CDR3 length is 16 residues. Per the germline V gene, CDR1 is MGHRA and CDR2 is YSYEKL. The CDR3: CASSQEALADSYEQYF. In DNA form, the CDR3 reads TGCGCCAGCAGCCAAGAAGCCCTAGCGGACTCCTACGAGCAGTACTTC.

The chain employs TRBV28 and TRBJ2-3, with TRBD2 matching over 10 bases. Germline trimming cut 4 bases from V and 5 bases from J; bases unmatched to any gene: 9. The CDR3 totals 16 residues. Per germline, CDR1 MDHEN and CDR2 SYDVKM. The DNA for the CDR3 is TGTGCCAGCAGTTCCCCTAGCGGGAGAGGTGTAGATACGCAGTATTTT. Amino acid sequence: CASSSPSGRGVDTQYF.

The V call is TRBV7-6, the J call TRBJ2-5; TRBD2 matches 10 bases. Germline V CDR1 and CDR2: SGHVS, FNYEAQ. The trim removed 3 bases at V and 2 bases at J, leaving 6 bases unmatched. This CDR3 spans 16 amino acids. The CDR3 protein is CASSFRNSGGQETQYF. The CDR3, as DNA: TGTGCCAGCAGCTTCAGGAATAGCGGGGGGCAAGAGACCCAGTACTTC. The full variable domain, completed using reference TRBV7-6 and TRBJ2-5, is GAGVSQSPRYKVTKRGQDVALRCDPISGHVSLYWYRQALGQGPEFLTYFNYEAQQDKSGLPNDRFSAERPEGSISTLTIQRTEQRDSAMYRCASSFRNSGGQETQYFGPGTRLLVL.

The V and J genes are TRBV5-4 and TRBJ2-3, with TRBD2 matching over 7 bases. CDR1 is SGHNT and CDR2 is YYREEE in the germline V gene (reference sequence). The CDR3 runs 13 residues. V shed 4 bases and J 4 bases; nucleotides not matched to a gene: 3. As DNA, the CDR3 is TGTGCCAGCAGCCTGACTAGCTCAGATACGCAGTATTTT. This translates into CASSLTSSDTQYF.

The chain employs TRBV2 and TRBJ2-3; D unclear. The CDR3 has 14 amino acids. Germline CDR1 is SNHLY and CDR2 is FYNNEI. V lost 3 bases and J lost 0, with 7 bases in between. The CDR3 nucleotides are TGTGCCAGCAGTGACTCTACCAGCACAGATACGCAGTATTTT. Protein product: CASSDSTSTDTQYF.

This clone was counted once. V gene TRBV6-6 combines with J gene TRBJ2-7, with TRBD1 matching over 11 bases. Germline values: CDR1 MNHNY, CDR2 SVGAGI (reference sequence). Trimming took 2 bases from V and 2 from J; bases not matched to a gene: 2. This CDR3 region has 15 residues. CDR3 protein: CASSYRDRGTYEQYF. CDR3 nucleotide sequence: TGTGCCAGCAGTTACCGGGACAGGGGGACCTACGAGCAGTACTTC.

The V and J genes are TRBV7-6 and TRBJ2-5, with unresolved D. This CDR3 has 14 residues. Germline V gene sequence: CDR1 SGHVS, CDR2 FNYEAQ. V was clipped by 5 bases and J by 2 bases, with 12 bases between them. The CDR3 here is CASSPRVGQETQYF. CDR3 nucleotide sequence: TGTGCCAGCAGCCCCCGGGTGGGGCAAGAGACCCAGTACTTC. The full variable domain, with the rest looked up from reference TRBV7-6 and TRBJ2-5, is GAGVSQSPRYKVTKRGQDVALRCDPISGHVSLYWYRQALGQGPEFLTYFNYEAQQDKSGLPNDRFSAERPEGSISTLTIQRTEQRDSAMYRCASSPRVGQETQYFGPGTRLLVL.

This clone has just one count. V and J are TRBV9 and TRBJ1-3, with 7 bases lining up with TRBD1. CDR1 is SGDLS, CDR2 YYNGEE, per germline. CDR3 size: 15 residues. V shed 0 bases, J shed 0 bases, and the junction held 0 bases outside the gene matches. The CDR3 sequence is CASSVGQGSGNTIYF. CDR3 sequence (DNA): TGTGCCAGCAGCGTAGGACAGGGCTCTGGAAACACCATATATTTT. The variable domain in full, completed from reference TRBV9 and TRBJ1-3, reads DSGVTQTPKHLITATGQRVTLRCSPRSGDLSVYWYQQSLDQGLQFLIQYYNGEERAKGNILERFSAQQFPDLHSELNLSSLELGDSALYFCASSVGQGSGNTIYFGEGSWLTVV.

The chain joins TRBV7-9 to TRBJ1-2; D gene ambiguous. The CDR3 loop spans 13 amino acids. Germline V CDR1 and CDR2: SEHNR, FQNEAQ (reference sequence). V lost 5 bases and J 2 bases, leaving 9 bases between the germline ends. CDR3 amino acids: CASSQPGNYGYTF. DNA for the CDR3: TGTGCCAGCAGCCAACCGGGAAACTATGGCTACACCTTC.

The chain has TRBV5-1 and TRBJ2-6; the D is unclear. Germline CDR1 reads SGHRS; CDR2 reads YFSETQ. The CDR3 runs to 18 residues. V was cut by 1 base and J by 0 bases, with 14 bases left in between. The CDR3 nucleotides are TGCGCCAGCAGCTTGAAAGTCTTCACCCTCTCTGGGGCCAACGTCCTGACTTTC. This gives the protein CASSLKVFTLSGANVLTF.

Sample share makes this clone medium-sized. Here the CDR3 reads CASSTGPLGEQFF. The DNA for the CDR3 is TGCGCCAGCAGCACGGGACCCCTCGGTGAGCAGTTCTTC. The chain employs TRBV10-1 and TRBJ2-1, with D possibly being TRBD1 or TRBD2 (5 bases each). Deletions cut 6 bases from V and 9 bases from J, with 15 bases between. CDR1 and CDR2 from the germline V gene are WNHNN and SYGVQD (reference sequence). The CDR3 extends over 13 amino acids.

A remark on this clone: Other DNA sequences of this sample code for an identical CDR3. The gene calls are TRBV5-1 and TRBJ1-1; D ambiguous. The germline V gene encodes CDR1 SGHRS and CDR2 YFSETQ. Trimming took 0 bases from V and 2 from J, leaving 8 bases between them. This CDR3 is built from 14 residues. The CDR3 protein is CASSLAGGNTEAFF. Written as DNA, the CDR3 is TGCGCCAGCAGCTTGGCCGGTGGAAACACTGAAGCTTTCTTT.

The chain has TRBV11-2 and TRBJ1-2; D remains ambiguous. The CDR3 consists of 13 residues. Per germline, CDR1 SGHAT and CDR2 FQNNGV. V shed 6 bases and J shed 6 bases, with 14 bases lying between them. CDR3 in amino acids: CASSLGIQDGYTF. CDR3 bases: TGTGCCAGCAGTCTCGGCATCCAAGATGGCTACACCTTC.

V usage is TRBV6-1 and J usage is TRBJ2-2; D unresolved. V dropped 1 base and J dropped 9 bases, with 12 bases sitting between them. This CDR3 has 14 residues. Germline V gene data show CDR1 as MNHNS and CDR2 as SASEGT. The CDR3 region has the DNA TGTGCCAGCAGTGAAGGTCAAATCTCCCGGGAGCTGTTTTTT. It is translated as CASSEGQISRELFF.